The following is a T cell receptor beta chain sequence with its context. Its target is unknown. CDR3 length: 15 residues. CDR1 and CDR2 from the germline V gene are SGDLS and YYNGEE. V was cut by 4 bases and J by 1 base, with 14 bases left in between. This specimen comes from a study of T cell repertoires in cytomegalovirus infection. TCRdb used MiXCR to reprocess the reads, holding one entry per CDR3 protein. The top ten clones hold 12% of a sample with around 750,000 distinct CDR3 sequences, about 33% of them seen once. Specimen: cultured CD8+ T cells from PBMCs, collected from culture after CMV antigen stimulation. The chain combines TRBV9 with TRBJ1-2; D is unclear. The receptor's source is a human donor in good health (CMV status not recorded). Some clones in this sample may be carry-over from other donors' samples. For the CDR3, the DNA is TGTGCCAGCAGCCCTCTCGGAAGAGATAACTATGGCTACACCTTC. As protein: CASSPLGRDNYGYTF. Complete variable domain (other parts from reference TRBV9 and TRBJ1-2): DSGVTQTPKHLITATGQRVTLRCSPRSGDLSVYWYQQSLDQGLQFLIQYYNGEERAKGNILERFSAQQFPDLHSELNLSSLELGDSALYFCASSPLGRDNYGYTFGSGTRLTVV.